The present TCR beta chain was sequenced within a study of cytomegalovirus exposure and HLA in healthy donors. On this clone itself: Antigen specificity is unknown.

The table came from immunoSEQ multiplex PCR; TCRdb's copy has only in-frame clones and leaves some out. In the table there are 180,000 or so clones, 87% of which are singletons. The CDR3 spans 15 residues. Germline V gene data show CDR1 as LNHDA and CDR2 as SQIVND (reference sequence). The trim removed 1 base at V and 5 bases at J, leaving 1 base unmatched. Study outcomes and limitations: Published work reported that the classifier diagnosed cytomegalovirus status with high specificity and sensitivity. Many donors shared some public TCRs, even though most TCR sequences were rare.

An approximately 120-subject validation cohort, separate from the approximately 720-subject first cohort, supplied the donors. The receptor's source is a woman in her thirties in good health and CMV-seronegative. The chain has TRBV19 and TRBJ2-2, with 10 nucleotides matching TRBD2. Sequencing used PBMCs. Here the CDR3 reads CASSIVTSGTGELFF. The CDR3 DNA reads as TGTGCCAGTAGTATAGTGACTAGCGGGACCGGGGAGCTGTTTTTT.